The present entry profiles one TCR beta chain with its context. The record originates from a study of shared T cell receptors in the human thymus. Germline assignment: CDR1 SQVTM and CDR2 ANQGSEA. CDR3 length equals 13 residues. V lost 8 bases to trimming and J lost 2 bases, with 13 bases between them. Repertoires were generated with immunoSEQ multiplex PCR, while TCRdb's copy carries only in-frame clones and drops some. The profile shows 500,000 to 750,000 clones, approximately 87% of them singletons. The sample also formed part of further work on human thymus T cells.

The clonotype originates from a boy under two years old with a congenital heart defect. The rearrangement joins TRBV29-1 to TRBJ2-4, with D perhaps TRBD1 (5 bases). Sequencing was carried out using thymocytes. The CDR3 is CSTQQGTKNIQYF. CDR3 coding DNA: TGCAGCACACAGCAGGGTACCAAAAACATTCAGTACTTC.